This T cell receptor beta chain was recorded in a study of blood T cells in healthy people across ages. Using a J-beta primer mix together with a sample-barcoded 5' primer, a second PCR was run for 7 to 11 cycles. One entry per CDR3 protein results from TCRdb running MiXCR on the 5' RACE reads. The sample lists about 1.6 million distinct CDR3 sequences; roughly 30% were seen once. The clonotype comes from a woman aged 25 to 45 in good health. Sequencing input: blood.

CDR3 amino acids: CASSYSSRGGTEAFF. The CDR3 DNA follows: TGTGCCAGCAGTTACTCGTCACGGGGAGGCACTGAAGCTTTCTTT. This chain uses TRBV6-6 with TRBJ1-1; unclear D gene. The CDR3 spans 15 residues. V was shortened by 0 bases and J by 4 bases, with 12 bases between the two germline ends. The germline CDR1 and CDR2 sequences are MNHNY and SVGAGI (reference sequence).